These 26 T cell receptor beta chains share one sample of origin, sequenced in a study of shared clonotypes between healthy human individuals. Here immunoSEQ multiplex PCR was the method, and the copy in TCRdb shows in-frame clones only, minus some. The table includes 110,000 or so clones, 68% detected once. Sequencing input: memory CD8+ T cells sorted from blood. Subset described: CD45RO+ cells pooled with CCR7-negative TemRA cells. Every receptor here comes from a woman in her thirties in good health.

CDR3 coding DNA: TGTGCCAGCAGTTGGGCTAGCGGGTCTTACGAGCAGTACTTC. Translation gives CASSWASGSYEQYF. The chain has TRBV6-1 and TRBJ2-7, with TRBD2 matching over 8 bases. The ends lost 5 bases at V and 4 bases at J; junction bases unmatched: 7. CDR3 length: 14 amino acids. CDR1 and CDR2 from the germline V gene are MNHNS and SASEGT.

This clone was found once. This chain connects TRBV6-4 to TRBJ2-2; D unresolved. Germline loops: CDR1 MRHNA, CDR2 SNTAGT. V was shortened by 7 bases and J by 1 base, with 10 bases between the two germline ends. There are 14 residues in the CDR3. The CDR3 reads CASKGTENTGELFF. In DNA form, the CDR3 reads TGTGCCAGCAAGGGTACCGAGAACACCGGGGAGCTGTTTTTT.

J is TRBJ1-1 and V is TRBV6-6; TRBD1 agrees at 7 bases. CDR3 length: 14 amino acids. From germline, CDR1 is MNHNY and CDR2 SVGAGI (reference sequence). V shed 5 bases, J shed 1 base, and the junction held 4 bases outside the gene matches. The CDR3 sequence: CASSGGQENTEAFF. CDR3 DNA: TGTGCCAGCAGTGGAGGACAGGAGAACACTGAAGCTTTCTTT.

The chain employs TRBV11-1 and TRBJ2-7, with 8 bases matching TRBD1. Germline V gene lookup returns CDR1 SGHAT and CDR2 FQDESV (reference sequence). There are 15 residues in the CDR3. J gave up 3 bases and V 6 bases, and 10 bases lay outside the gene matches. The CDR3 here is CASSAKDRALYEQYF. CDR3 in DNA: TGTGCCAGCAGTGCGAAGGACAGGGCTCTCTACGAGCAGTACTTC. Using reference TRBV11-1 and TRBJ2-7 for the parts outside the CDR3, the full variable domain is EAEVAQSPRYKITEKSQAVAFWCDPISGHATLYWYRQILGQGPELLVQFQDESVVDDSQLPKDRFSAERLKGVDSTLKIQPAELGDSAMYLCASSAKDRALYEQYFGPGTRLTVT.

This rearrangement joins TRBV28 to TRBJ2-7; TRBD2 matches at 10 bases. The trim removed 5 bases at V and 4 bases at J, leaving 8 bases unmatched. Germline V lookup: CDR1 MDHEN, CDR2 SYDVKM. The CDR3 contains 15 residues. CDR3 amino acids: CASSPPASGSYEQYF. CDR3 nucleotides: TGTGCCAGCAGTCCCCCGGCTAGCGGGAGTTACGAGCAGTACTTC.

This sequence joins TRBV18 and TRBJ2-5; D perhaps matches TRBD2 (6 bases). CDR3 length: 13 amino acids. The V gene lost 4 bases and the J gene lost 5 bases, with 11 bases spanning the gap. Germline V gene data show CDR1 as KGHSH and CDR2 as LQKENI. The CDR3 sequence: CASSRLVGETQYF. DNA for the CDR3: TGTGCCAGCTCACGACTAGTTGGGGAGACCCAGTACTTC.

This chain's CDR3 is CASSLNHGNEQYF. In DNA form, the CDR3 reads TGTGCCAGCAGTTTAAATCACGGGAACGAGCAGTACTTC. V gene TRBV27 combines with J gene TRBJ2-7; weak D call: TRBD2 (5 bases). Germline CDR1 is MNHEY and CDR2 is SMNVEV (reference sequence). CDR3 length: 13 amino acids. Trimming took 2 bases from V and 5 from J, leaving 10 bases between them.

The rearrangement joins TRBV28 to TRBJ1-5, with D uncertain. CDR3 length: 14 residues. CDR1 is MDHEN, CDR2 SYDVKM, per germline. The V gene lost 3 bases and the J gene lost 5 bases, with 11 bases spanning the gap. The chain's CDR3 is CASSFAGNYQPQHF. DNA of the CDR3: TGTGCCAGCAGTTTCGCGGGTAATTATCAGCCCCAGCATTTT.

The V and J genes are TRBV28 and TRBJ2-3; the match to TRBD2 covers 14 bases. The CDR3 has 18 residues. The germline V gene has CDR1 MDHEN and CDR2 SYDVKM. The V gene end was trimmed by 4 bases and the J gene end by 6 bases; junction bases not matched to a gene: 12. This CDR3 reads CASSSRPGTSGSFDTQYF. CDR3 coding DNA: TGTGCCAGCAGTTCACGACCAGGGACTAGCGGGAGTTTTGATACGCAGTATTTT. The full variable domain, with the rest looked up from reference TRBV28 and TRBJ2-3, is DVKVTQSSRYLVKRTGEKVFLECVQDMDHENMFWYRQDPGLGLRLIYFSYDVKMKEKGDIPEGYSVSREKKERFSLILESASTNQTSMYLCASSSRPGTSGSFDTQYFGPGTRLTVL.

A single count supports this clone. At one boundary the junction diverges from the germline segment, which might be a read error. This rearrangement joins TRBV28 to TRBJ2-2, with D unresolved. This CDR3 spans 15 amino acids. CDR1 and CDR2 from the germline V gene are MDHEN and SYDVKM. Here the CDR3 DNA reads TGTGCCAGCAGTATATGGGAAACTACTTCCGGGGAGCTGTTTTTT. It is translated as CASSIWETTSGELFF.

The chain employs TRBV2 and TRBJ2-6; unclear D gene. The V gene's germline CDR1 is SNHLY and CDR2 FYNNEI. The CDR3 runs 16 residues. This CDR3 is CDSLQRTPSGANVLTF. As DNA, the CDR3 is TGTGATTCACTACAACGCACCCCCTCTGGGGCCAACGTCCTGACTTTC.

This clone was seen a few times. This chain uses TRBV13 with TRBJ2-7; D is perhaps TRBD1 or TRBD2 (5 bases each). The CDR3 loop spans 15 amino acids. Deletions cut 1 base from V and 1 base from J, with 11 bases between. Germline V CDR1 and CDR2: PRHDT, FYEKMQ (reference sequence). CDR3 sequence: CASSLEGSGSYEQYF. Here the CDR3 DNA reads TGTGCCAGCAGCTTAGAGGGGTCGGGGTCCTACGAGCAGTACTTC.

The chain couples TRBV11-2 to TRBJ2-5; D unresolved. Trimming removed 4 bases at V and 4 bases at J, with 10 bases between. This CDR3 contains 13 residues. The germline V gene has CDR1 SGHAT and CDR2 FQNNGV. For the CDR3, the DNA is TGTGCCAGCAGCTACACGATGGCAGAGACCCAGTACTTC. It is translated as CASSYTMAETQYF.

The chain recombines TRBV11-2 with TRBJ2-7, with a tentative D call TRBD2 (5 bases). With 5 bases removed from V and 3 bases from J, the gap between germline ends came to 8 bases. The CDR3 length is 12 residues. CDR1 is SGHAT and CDR2 is FQNNGV in the germline V gene. The CDR3 coding sequence is TGTGCCAGCAGCCGACGGGGCTACGAGCAGTACTTC. Amino acid sequence: CASSRRGYEQYF.

The chain recombines TRBV27 with TRBJ2-7, with no clear D. V shed 6 bases and J shed 2 bases, with 11 bases lying between them. The length of the CDR3 is 13 residues. Germline values: CDR1 MNHEY, CDR2 SMNVEV (reference sequence). In nucleotides, the CDR3 is TGTGCCAGCAGCACCATCGATACCTACGAGCAGTACTTC. Translated, it gives CASSTIDTYEQYF.

The CDR3: CASSERLAAYNEQFF. In DNA, the CDR3 is TGTGCCAGCAGTGAAAGGCTAGCGGCCTACAATGAGCAGTTCTTC. The chain uses TRBV2 and TRBJ2-1; TRBD2 aligns across 7 bases. CDR1 SNHLY and CDR2 FYNNEI come from the germline V gene. The J segment lost 2 bases and the V segment lost 2 bases, leaving 3 bases of the junction unmatched. The CDR3 covers 15 residues.

As for this clone: This clone may be a read error of a much larger clone one base away. The sample contains more than one DNA sequence encoding this CDR3. The chain is built from TRBV11-2 and TRBJ2-1; D not certain. V lost 5 bases and J 9 bases, leaving 8 bases between the germline ends. The CDR3 has 11 amino acids. CDR1 is SGHAT and CDR2 is FQNNGV in the germline V gene. The CDR3 coding sequence is TGTGCCAGCAGCCTCAACAGTGAGCAGTTCTTC. Its translation: CASSLNSEQFF.

The gene calls are TRBV2 and TRBJ1-2, with TRBD1 as a possible D gene (6 bases). V was clipped by 6 bases and J by 7 bases, with 24 bases between them. CDR1 is SNHLY and CDR2 is FYNNEI in the germline V gene. The CDR3 is made up of 16 amino acids. CDR3 loop: CASRDSESGALGGYTF. The CDR3 DNA sequence: TGTGCCAGCAGAGATTCCGAATCGGGGGCCCTTGGTGGCTACACCTTC.

In its sample, this clone was seen many times. Different DNA sequences within this sample yield the same CDR3. This chain uses TRBV27 with TRBJ2-7; D remains unclear. CDR3 length: 12 residues. The germline gives CDR1 MNHEY, CDR2 SMNVEV (reference sequence). V lost 6 bases and J lost 4, with 10 bases in between. The CDR3 loop is CASSRIKYEQYF. CDR3 bases: TGTGCCAGCAGCCGAATCAAATACGAGCAGTACTTC.

This clone appeared many times. The rearrangement links TRBV4-2 to TRBJ1-4, with TRBD1 identical over 10 bases. The germline CDR1 and CDR2 sequences are LGHNA and YNFKEQ. The trim removed 0 bases at V and 8 bases at J, leaving 6 bases unmatched. The CDR3 consists of 16 residues. CDR3 in DNA: TGTGCCAGCAGCCAAGACCACGGGACAGGGGAGGAAAAACTGTTTTTT. Residues: CASSQDHGTGEEKLFF.

The rearrangement uses TRBV7-9 and TRBJ2-1; D may be TRBD1 (5 bases). Germline values: CDR1 SEHNR, CDR2 FQNEAQ (reference sequence). With 5 bases removed from V and 9 bases from J, the gap between germline ends came to 14 bases. This CDR3 has 13 amino acids. The CDR3 coding sequence is TGTGCCAGCAGCCCCCCAGGGATCGGTGAGCAGTTCTTC. It specifies CASSPPGIGEQFF.

The chain has TRBV27 and TRBJ2-1, with D possibly being TRBD1 or TRBD2 (5 bases each). Germline V gene lookup returns CDR1 MNHEY and CDR2 SMNVEV (reference sequence). The CDR3 consists of 19 residues. The germline V and J ends were trimmed by 6 bases and 0 bases, with 24 bases remaining between them. CDR3 protein: CASSTPGPRLLSSYNEQFF. The CDR3, as DNA: TGTGCCAGCAGCACACCGGGACCCAGACTCCTGAGCTCCTACAATGAGCAGTTCTTC.

This chain uses TRBV6-4 with TRBJ2-1; 7 nucleotides agree with TRBD2. Looked up from germline, CDR1 is MRHNA and CDR2 is SNTAGT. With 2 bases clipped from V and 8 bases from J, the junction kept 9 bases outside the gene matches. This CDR3 is built from 15 residues. The CDR3 coding sequence is TGTGCCAGCAGTGACACGGGGGAGGGCCACGATGAGCAGTTCTTC. It translates to CASSDTGEGHDEQFF.

The chain couples TRBV18 to TRBJ2-1, with D maybe TRBD2 (6 bases). CDR3 length equals 19 residues. Per germline, CDR1 KGHSH and CDR2 LQKENI. Trimming stripped 3 bases from V and 0 bases from J, with 21 bases between. DNA of the CDR3: TGTGCCAGCTCACCGCCGAGGTGGGCGGAGGAGGGCTCCTACAATGAGCAGTTCTTC. Residues: CASSPPRWAEEGSYNEQFF.

The chain is built from TRBV25-1 and TRBJ2-2, with a weak D call TRBD1 (6 bases). CDR3 length equals 17 residues. Germline V gene sequence: CDR1 MGHDK, CDR2 SYGVNS. Trimming pared 5 bases from V and 7 bases from J, leaving 23 bases between. Here the CDR3 reads CASSNFREGQGNGELFF. The CDR3 nucleotides are TGTGCCAGCAGTAACTTTCGAGAAGGGCAGGGGAACGGGGAGCTGTTTTTT.

V is TRBV5-6 and J is TRBJ2-7, with D perhaps being TRBD1 or TRBD2 (6 bases each). CDR1 and CDR2 (germline): SGHDT, YYEEEE. The ends were cut back, 3 bases at V and 3 bases at J, with 10 bases in the middle. There are 13 residues in the CDR3. The CDR3 sequence: CASSWGALYEQYF. CDR3 nucleotides: TGTGCCAGCAGCTGGGGGGCCCTCTACGAGCAGTACTTC.